This T cell receptor beta chain was observed in a study of radiation and T cells in renal cell carcinoma. Background on the study: Nephrectomy followed 15 Gy stereotactic body radiation by 4 weeks. Study findings and constraints: No pretreatment tumor biopsies were available for baseline clonotypes. From baseline, blood top tumor clonotypes peaked at 2 weeks post-radiation.

Libraries were prepared by immunoSEQ multiplex PCR; TCRdb keeps only in-frame clonotypes and omits some of them. This table has roughly 130,000 clones, more than 75% appearing once. A note on this clone: The antigen remains undetermined.

Time point here: blood 2 weeks post-SBRT. Treatment: 15 Gy SBRT to primary tumor, nephrectomy 4 weeks later. This renal cell carcinoma was of the clear cell type. The sequence was collected from a woman in her 70s with renal cell carcinoma. The sample consisted of blood, taken from a patient whose treatment included radiotherapy and nephrectomy.

The DNA of the CDR3 is TGTGCCAGCAGCTTAAGGGACAACTACGAGCAGTACTTC. This encodes CASSLRDNYEQYF. This chain joins TRBV5-4 and TRBJ2-7; possibly TRBD1 for D (6 bases). The CDR3 length is 13 residues. V lost 2 bases and J lost 3, with 9 bases in between. Germline V gene data show CDR1 as SGHNT and CDR2 as YYREEE (reference sequence).